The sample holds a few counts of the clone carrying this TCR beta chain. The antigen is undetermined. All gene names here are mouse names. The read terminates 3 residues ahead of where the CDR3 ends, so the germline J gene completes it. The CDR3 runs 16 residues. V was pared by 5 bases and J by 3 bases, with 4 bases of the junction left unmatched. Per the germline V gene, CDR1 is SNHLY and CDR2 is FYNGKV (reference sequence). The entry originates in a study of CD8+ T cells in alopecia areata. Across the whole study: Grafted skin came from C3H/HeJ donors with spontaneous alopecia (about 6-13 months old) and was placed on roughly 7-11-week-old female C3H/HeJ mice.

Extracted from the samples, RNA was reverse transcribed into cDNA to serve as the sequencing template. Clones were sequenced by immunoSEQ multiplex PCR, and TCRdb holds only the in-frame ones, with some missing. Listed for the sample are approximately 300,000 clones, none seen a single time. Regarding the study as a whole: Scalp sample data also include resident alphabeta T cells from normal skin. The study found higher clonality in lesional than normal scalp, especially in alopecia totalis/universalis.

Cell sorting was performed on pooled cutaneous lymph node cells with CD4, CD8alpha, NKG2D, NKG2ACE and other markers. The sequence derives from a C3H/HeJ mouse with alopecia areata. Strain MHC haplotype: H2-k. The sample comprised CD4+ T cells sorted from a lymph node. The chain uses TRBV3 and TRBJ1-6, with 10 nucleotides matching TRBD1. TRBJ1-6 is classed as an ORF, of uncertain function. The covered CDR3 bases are TGTGCCAGCAGCACGGGACAGGGGCGCTATAATTCGCCC. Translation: CASSTGQGRYNSP. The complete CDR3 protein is CASSTGQGRYNSPLYF.